Listed below are T cell receptor beta chains from one sample, sequenced in a study of blood T cell repertoires in COVID-19. The table came from immunoSEQ multiplex PCR; TCRdb's copy has only in-frame clones and leaves some out. The top ten hold approximately 0.93% of the sample, which has 300,000 to 400,000 clones, about 90% seen once. The sample consisted of PBMCs or T cells enriched from blood (not recorded which). The receptor source for this set is a woman in her 30s who had recovered from COVID-19. Both conserved end residues are part of each CDR3. A D gene is named only where the DNA matches it firmly. Clone size appears in some rows only: once, few, many, or a class for an expanded clone.

size	V	length	J	D	CDR3	DNA
.	TRBV19	14	TRBJ1-2	.	CASSTGFAVDGYTF	TGTGCCAGTAGTACAGGCTTTGCAGTAGATGGCTACACCTTC
.	TRBV30	14	TRBJ1-2	TRBD1	CAWVYRGQDYGYTF	TGTGCCTGGGTCTACAGGGGGCAAGACTATGGCTACACCTTC
.	TRBV28	14	TRBJ2-5	.	CASSFYRDQETQYF	TGTGCCAGCAGTTTTTACAGGGACCAAGAGACCCAGTACTTC
.	TRBV2	15	TRBJ2-7	.	CASSETRAGSYEQYF	TGTGCCAGCAGTGAGACCAGGGCAGGATCATACGAGCAGTACTTC
few	TRBV27	14	TRBJ1-2	.	CASRSGGSNYGYTF	TGTGCCAGCAGAAGCGGGGGGAGCAACTATGGCTACACCTTC
.	TRBV19	15	TRBJ2-1	TRBD2	CASTPQRGGYNEQFF	TGTGCCAGTACCCCCCAGCGGGGGGGATACAATGAGCAGTTCTTC
.	TRBV2	15	TRBJ1-5	TRBD1	CASRAGTVVSQPQHF	TGTGCCAGCAGGGCCGGGACAGTGGTTTCTCAGCCCCAGCATTTT
.	TRBV19	13	TRBJ1-1	.	CASDGRMNTEAFF	TGTGCCAGCGACGGGAGAATGAACACTGAAGCTTTCTTT
.	TRBV5-4	13	TRBJ2-5	TRBD1	CASSLWQGVTQYF	TGTGCCAGCAGCTTGTGGCAGGGGGTCACCCAGTACTTC
.	TRBV4-1	17	TRBJ2-3	TRBD2	CASSQGGTSGVGDTQYF	TGCGCCAGCAGCCAAGGCGGGACTAGCGGGGTTGGAGATACGCAGTATTTT
.	TRBV3-1/TRBV3-2	15	TRBJ1-1	.	CASSQDFGGGTEAFF	TGTGCCAGCAGCCAAGATTTTGGGGGGGGAACTGAAGCTTTCTTT
.	TRBV28	16	TRBJ1-6	.	CASSGPQGTNNSPLHF	TGTGCCAGCAGCGGGCCCCAGGGGACAAATAATTCACCCCTCCACTTT
.	TRBV7-2	15	TRBJ2-1	TRBD2	CASSPTSGANNEQFF	TGTGCCAGCAGCCCTACTAGCGGGGCAAACAATGAGCAGTTCTTC
.	TRBV11-2	12	TRBJ1-3	.	CASSWQGDTIYF	TGTGCCAGCAGCTGGCAGGGTGACACCATATATTTT
.	TRBV5-1	16	TRBJ1-2	.	CASSLGREPANYGYTF	TGCGCCAGCAGCTTGGGCAGGGAACCTGCTAACTATGGCTACACCTTC
.	TRBV28	13	TRBJ1-2	.	CASSHPGDYGYTF	TGTGCCAGCAGTCACCCGGGGGACTATGGCTACACCTTC
.	TRBV28	12	TRBJ2-5	.	CASSGTEETQYF	TGTGCCAGCAGTGGGACTGAAGAGACCCAGTACTTC
.	TRBV18	15	TRBJ1-4	.	CASSPREGVNEKLFF	TGTGCCAGCTCACCTCGGGAGGGAGTAAATGAAAAACTGTTTTTT
.	TRBV29-1	13	TRBJ1-1	.	CSALIGQGTEAFF	TGCAGCGCCCTGATCGGACAAGGCACTGAAGCTTTCTTT
.	TRBV28	14	TRBJ1-5	.	CASSLGRGNQPQHF	TGTGCCAGCAGTTTAGGAAGAGGGAATCAGCCCCAGCATTTT
.	TRBV6-6	17	TRBJ2-7	TRBD1	CASSRQRQGTKHYEQYF	TGTGCCAGCAGTCGGCAACGACAGGGGACCAAGCACTACGAGCAGTACTTC
.	TRBV7-9	14	TRBJ2-7	TRBD1	CASSLGTGIHEQYF	TGTGCCAGCAGCCTGGGGACAGGGATCCACGAGCAGTACTTC
.	TRBV21-1	15	TRBJ1-6	.	CASSKGGSYNSPLHF	TGTGCCAGCAGCAAGGGGGGGTCCTATAATTCACCCCTCCACTTT
.	TRBV2	16	TRBJ1-5	TRBD1	CASSEGTGENNQPQHF	TGTGCCAGCAGTGAAGGGACAGGGGAAAACAATCAGCCCCAGCATTTT
.	TRBV7-8	16	TRBJ1-4	.	CASSTRGVATNEKLFF	TGTGCCAGCAGCACCCGGGGGGTAGCAACTAATGAAAAACTGTTTTTT
.	TRBV27	15	TRBJ1-1	.	CASKDQATANTEAFF	TGTGCCAGCAAAGATCAGGCAACCGCTAACACTGAAGCTTTCTTT
.	TRBV15	13	TRBJ1-1	TRBD1	CATGDRLNTEAFF	TGTGCCACCGGGGACAGGTTGAACACTGAAGCTTTCTTT
.	TRBV29-1	16	TRBJ2-6	.	CSVEDSKGPGANVLTF	TGCAGCGTTGAAGATTCAAAGGGGCCTGGGGCCAACGTCCTGACTTTC
once	TRBV6-5	12	TRBJ1-2	.	CASTKGVHGYTF	TGTGCCAGCACTAAGGGGGTTCATGGCTACACCTTC
few	TRBV9	17	TRBJ1-3	.	CASSTSFGGAAGNTIYF	TGTGCCAGCAGCACATCCTTTGGAGGGGCGGCTGGAAACACCATATATTTT
.	TRBV28	15	TRBJ1-2	TRBD1	CASSLQAGGSSGYTF	TGTGCCAGCAGTTTACAGGCAGGGGGCTCTAGTGGCTACACCTTC
.	TRBV20-1	13	TRBJ2-5	.	CSASSLRQETQYF	TGCAGTGCTAGTTCACTCCGACAAGAGACCCAGTACTTC
.	TRBV5-1	16	TRBJ2-2	TRBD1	CASSLRDSPISGELFF	TGCGCCAGCAGCCTCAGGGACAGCCCCATCTCCGGGGAGCTGTTTTTT
.	TRBV28	15	TRBJ2-6	.	CASSLLGTGANVLTF	TGTGCCAGCAGTTTATTGGGCACCGGGGCCAACGTCCTGACTTTC
once	TRBV23-1	14	TRBJ1-5	.	CAIQGRPSNQPQHF	TGCGCCATTCAGGGCCGCCCTAGCAATCAGCCCCAGCATTTT
.	TRBV2	15	TRBJ2-7	TRBD2	CASSEMGLVGSEQYF	TGTGCCAGCAGTGAGATGGGACTAGTGGGTAGCGAGCAGTACTTC